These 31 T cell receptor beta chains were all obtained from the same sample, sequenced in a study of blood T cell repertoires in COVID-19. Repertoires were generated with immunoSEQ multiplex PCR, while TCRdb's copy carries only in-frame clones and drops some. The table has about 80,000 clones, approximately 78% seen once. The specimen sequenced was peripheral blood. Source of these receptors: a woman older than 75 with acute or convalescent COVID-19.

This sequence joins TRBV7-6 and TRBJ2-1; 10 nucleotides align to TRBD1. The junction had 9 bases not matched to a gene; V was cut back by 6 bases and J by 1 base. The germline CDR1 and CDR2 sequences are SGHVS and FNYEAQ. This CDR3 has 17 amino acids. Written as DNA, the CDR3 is TGTGCCAGCAGTTCCGGGACAGGGGTAAAATCCTACAATGAGCAGTTCTTC. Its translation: CASSSGTGVKSYNEQFF. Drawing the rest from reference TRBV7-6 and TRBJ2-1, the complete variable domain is GAGVSQSPRYKVTKRGQDVALRCDPISGHVSLYWYRQALGQGPEFLTYFNYEAQQDKSGLPNDRFSAERPEGSISTLTIQRTEQRDSAMYRCASSSGTGVKSYNEQFFGPGTRLTVL.

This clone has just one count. This CDR3 is CASSVELQLNYGYTF. The CDR3 bases are TGTGCCAGCAGCGTAGAGTTACAGCTTAACTATGGCTACACCTTC. This chain uses TRBV9 with TRBJ1-2, with D unresolved. In germline, CDR1 is SGDLS, CDR2 YYNGEE. The ends were cut back, 0 bases at V and 1 base at J, with 10 bases in the middle. The CDR3 loop spans 15 amino acids.

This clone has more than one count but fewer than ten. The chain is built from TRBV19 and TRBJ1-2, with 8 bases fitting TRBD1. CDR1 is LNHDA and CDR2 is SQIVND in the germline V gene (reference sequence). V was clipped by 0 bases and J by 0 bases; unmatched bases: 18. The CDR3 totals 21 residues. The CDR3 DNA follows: TGTGCCAGTAGTATAGACTTTTTCGGACAGGGCTACGCGGGCTCTAACTATGGCTACACCTTC. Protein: CASSIDFFGQGYAGSNYGYTF.

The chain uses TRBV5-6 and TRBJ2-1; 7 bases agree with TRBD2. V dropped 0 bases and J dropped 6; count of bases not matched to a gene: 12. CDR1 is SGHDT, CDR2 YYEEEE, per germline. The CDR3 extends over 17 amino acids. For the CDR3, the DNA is TGTGCCAGCAGCTTGGCCCAGCCTTGGGCTAGCGGCAATGAGCAGTTCTTC. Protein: CASSLAQPWASGNEQFF.

CDR3 nucleotides: TGCAGCGTGACTGGACAGTTTAACTATGGCTACACCTTC. This codes for CSVTGQFNYGYTF. This chain uses TRBV29-1 with TRBJ1-2; weak D call: TRBD1 (6 bases). Trimming cost V 6 bases and J 1 base, with 12 bases left between them. This CDR3 is built from 13 residues. CDR1 is SQVTM, CDR2 ANQGSEA, per germline.

This chain's CDR3 is CASSESGDKPLHF. In DNA form, the CDR3 reads TGTGCCAGCAGTGAAAGTGGGGACAAACCCCTCCACTTT. The chain has TRBV2 and TRBJ1-6; D perhaps matches TRBD1 (6 bases). Germline CDR1 reads SNHLY; CDR2 reads FYNNEI. V was cut by 2 bases and J by 12 bases, with 11 bases left in between. CDR3 length: 13 residues.

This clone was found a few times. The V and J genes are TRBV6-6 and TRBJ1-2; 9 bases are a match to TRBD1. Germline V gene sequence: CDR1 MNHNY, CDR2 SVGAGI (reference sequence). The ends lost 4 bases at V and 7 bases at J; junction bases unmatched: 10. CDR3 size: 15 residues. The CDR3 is CASSSNRGPESGYTF. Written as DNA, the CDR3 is TGTGCCAGCAGTTCGAACAGGGGGCCGGAGTCTGGCTACACCTTC.

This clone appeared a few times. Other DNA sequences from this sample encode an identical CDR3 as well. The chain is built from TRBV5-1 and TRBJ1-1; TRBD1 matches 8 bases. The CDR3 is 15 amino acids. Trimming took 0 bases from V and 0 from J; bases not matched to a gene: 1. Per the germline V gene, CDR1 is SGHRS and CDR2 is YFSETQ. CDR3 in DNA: TGCGCCAGCAGCTTGGGACAGGGGATGAACACTGAAGCTTTCTTT. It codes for CASSLGQGMNTEAFF.

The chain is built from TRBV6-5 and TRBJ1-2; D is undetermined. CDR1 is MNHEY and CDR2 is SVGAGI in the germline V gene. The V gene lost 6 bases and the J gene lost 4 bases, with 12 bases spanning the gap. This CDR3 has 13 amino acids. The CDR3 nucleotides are TGTGCCAGCAGACGGGAGGGCGGCTATGGCTACACCTTC. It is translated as CASRREGGYGYTF.

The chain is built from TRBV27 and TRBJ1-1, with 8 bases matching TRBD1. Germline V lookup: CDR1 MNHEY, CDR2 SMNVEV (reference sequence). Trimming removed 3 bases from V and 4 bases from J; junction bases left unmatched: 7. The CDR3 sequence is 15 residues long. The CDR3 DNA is TGTGCCAGCAGTTTCCAGGGGGCGCGAGGCACTGAAGCTTTCTTT. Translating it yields CASSFQGARGTEAFF.

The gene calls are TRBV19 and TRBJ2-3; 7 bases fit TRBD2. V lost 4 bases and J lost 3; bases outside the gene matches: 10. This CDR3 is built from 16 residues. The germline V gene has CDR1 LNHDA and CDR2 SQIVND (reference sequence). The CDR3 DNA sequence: TGTGCCAGTAGTAGTTTGGGCGGGGGTGCAACAGATACGCAGTATTTT. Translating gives CASSSLGGGATDTQYF.

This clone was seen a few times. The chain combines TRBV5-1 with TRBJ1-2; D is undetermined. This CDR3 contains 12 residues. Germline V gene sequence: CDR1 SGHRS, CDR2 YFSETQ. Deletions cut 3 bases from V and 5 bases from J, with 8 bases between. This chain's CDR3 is CASSSNEYGYTF. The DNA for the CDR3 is TGCGCCAGCAGCTCTAACGAATATGGCTACACCTTC.

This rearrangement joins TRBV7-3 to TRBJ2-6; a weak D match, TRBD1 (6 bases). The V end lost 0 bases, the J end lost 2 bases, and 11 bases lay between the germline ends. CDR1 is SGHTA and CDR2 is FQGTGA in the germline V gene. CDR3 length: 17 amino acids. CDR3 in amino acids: CASSLTARGTGANVLTF. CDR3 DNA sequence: TGTGCCAGCAGCTTAACGGCCAGGGGAACTGGGGCCAACGTCCTGACTTTC.

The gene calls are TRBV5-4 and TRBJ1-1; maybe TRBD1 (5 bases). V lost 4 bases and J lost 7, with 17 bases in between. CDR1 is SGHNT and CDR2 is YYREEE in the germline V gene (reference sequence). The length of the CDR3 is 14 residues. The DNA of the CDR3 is TGTGCCAGCAGCACAACCTCAGGGAGGAGTGAAGCTTTCTTT. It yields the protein CASSTTSGRSEAFF.

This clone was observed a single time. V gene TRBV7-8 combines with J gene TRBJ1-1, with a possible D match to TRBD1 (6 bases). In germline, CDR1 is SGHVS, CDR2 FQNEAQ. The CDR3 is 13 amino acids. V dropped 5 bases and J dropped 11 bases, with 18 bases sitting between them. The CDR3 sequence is CASSARGGVGAFF. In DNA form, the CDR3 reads TGTGCCAGCAGCGCCAGAGGGGGAGTTGGGGCTTTCTTT.

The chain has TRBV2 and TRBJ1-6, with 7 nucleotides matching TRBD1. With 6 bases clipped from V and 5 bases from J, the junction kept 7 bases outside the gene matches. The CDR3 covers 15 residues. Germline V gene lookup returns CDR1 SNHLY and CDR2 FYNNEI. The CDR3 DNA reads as TGTGCCAGCAGAGACAGGGTTTTGGATAATTCACCCCTCCACTTT. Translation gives CASRDRVLDNSPLHF. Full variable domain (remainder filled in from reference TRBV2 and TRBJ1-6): EPEVTQTPSHQVTQMGQEVILRCVPISNHLYFYWYRQILGQKVEFLVSFYNNEISEKSEIFDDQFSVERPDGSNFTLKIRSTKLEDSAMYFCASRDRVLDNSPLHFGNGTRLTVT.

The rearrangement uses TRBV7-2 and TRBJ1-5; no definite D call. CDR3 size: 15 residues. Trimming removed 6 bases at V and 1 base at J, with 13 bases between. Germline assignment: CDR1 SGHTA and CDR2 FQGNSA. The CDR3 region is CASSGVHLSNQPQHF. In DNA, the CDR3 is TGTGCCAGCAGTGGAGTTCACCTCAGCAATCAGCCCCAGCATTTT.

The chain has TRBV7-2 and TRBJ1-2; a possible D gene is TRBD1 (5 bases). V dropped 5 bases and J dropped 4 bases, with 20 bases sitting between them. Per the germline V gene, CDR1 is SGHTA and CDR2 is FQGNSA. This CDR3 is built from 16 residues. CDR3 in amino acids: CASSAQPTGTGYGYTF. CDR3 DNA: TGTGCCAGCAGCGCTCAACCGACCGGGACTGGCTATGGCTACACCTTC.

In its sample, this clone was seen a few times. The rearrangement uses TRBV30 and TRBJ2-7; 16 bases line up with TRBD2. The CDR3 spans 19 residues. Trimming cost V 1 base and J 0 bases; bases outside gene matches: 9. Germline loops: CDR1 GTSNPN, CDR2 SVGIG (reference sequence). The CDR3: CAWSDGGTSGGVSSYEQYF. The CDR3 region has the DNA TGTGCCTGGAGTGATGGAGGGACTAGCGGGGGGGTTAGCTCCTACGAGCAGTACTTC.

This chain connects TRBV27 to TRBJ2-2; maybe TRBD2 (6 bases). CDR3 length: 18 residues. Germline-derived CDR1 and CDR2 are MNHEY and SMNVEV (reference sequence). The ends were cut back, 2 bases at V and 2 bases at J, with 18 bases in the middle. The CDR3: CASSLRIPGTSNTGELFF. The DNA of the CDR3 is TGTGCCAGCAGTTTACGGATTCCTGGGACTTCAAACACCGGGGAGCTGTTTTTT.

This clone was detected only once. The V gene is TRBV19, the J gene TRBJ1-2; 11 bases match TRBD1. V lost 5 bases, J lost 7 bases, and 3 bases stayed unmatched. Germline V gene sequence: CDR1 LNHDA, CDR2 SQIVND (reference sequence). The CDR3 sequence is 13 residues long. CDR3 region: CASSVGQGAGYTF. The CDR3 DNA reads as TGTGCCAGTAGTGTCGGACAGGGGGCTGGCTACACCTTC.

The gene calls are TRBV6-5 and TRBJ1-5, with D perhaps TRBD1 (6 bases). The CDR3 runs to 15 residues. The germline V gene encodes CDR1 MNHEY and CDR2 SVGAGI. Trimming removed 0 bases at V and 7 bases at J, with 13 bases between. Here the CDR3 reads CASSYSPGGGQPQHF. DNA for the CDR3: TGTGCCAGCAGTTACTCACCGGGGGGCGGGCAGCCCCAGCATTTT.

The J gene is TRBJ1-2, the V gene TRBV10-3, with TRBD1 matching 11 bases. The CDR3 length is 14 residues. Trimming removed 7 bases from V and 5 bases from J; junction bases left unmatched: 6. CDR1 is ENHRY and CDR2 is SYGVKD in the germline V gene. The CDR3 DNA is TGTGCCATCACAGGGGACAGGGGGGATTATGGCTACACCTTC. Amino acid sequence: CAITGDRGDYGYTF.

CDR3 loop: CASSWVARGAEAFF. As DNA, the CDR3 is TGTGCCAGCAGCTGGGTGGCGCGGGGCGCTGAAGCTTTCTTT. This sequence joins TRBV5-6 and TRBJ1-1; D possibly corresponds to TRBD1 (5 bases). Between the trimmed V and J ends, which lost 3 bases and 6 bases, there was a span of 15 bases. CDR1 is SGHDT and CDR2 is YYEEEE in the germline V gene. CDR3 size: 14 residues.

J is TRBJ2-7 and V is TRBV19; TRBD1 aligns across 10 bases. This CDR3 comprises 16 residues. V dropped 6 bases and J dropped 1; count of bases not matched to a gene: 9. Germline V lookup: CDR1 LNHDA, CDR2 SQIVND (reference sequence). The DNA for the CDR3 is TGTGCCAGTAGCCACTACGGGACAGGGGCATCCTACGAGCAGTACTTC. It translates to CASSHYGTGASYEQYF. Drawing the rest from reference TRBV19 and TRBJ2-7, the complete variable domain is DGGITQSPKYLFRKEGQNVTLSCEQNLNHDAMYWYRQDPGQGLRLIYYSQIVNDFQKGDIAEGYSVSREKKESFPLTVTSAQKNPTAFYLCASSHYGTGASYEQYFGPGTRLTVT.

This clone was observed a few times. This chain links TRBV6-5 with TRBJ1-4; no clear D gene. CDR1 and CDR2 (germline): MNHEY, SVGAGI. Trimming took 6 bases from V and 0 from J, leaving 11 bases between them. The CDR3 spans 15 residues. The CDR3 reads CASRQISATNEKLFF. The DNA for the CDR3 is TGTGCCAGCAGGCAGATTTCAGCAACTAATGAAAAACTGTTTTTT.

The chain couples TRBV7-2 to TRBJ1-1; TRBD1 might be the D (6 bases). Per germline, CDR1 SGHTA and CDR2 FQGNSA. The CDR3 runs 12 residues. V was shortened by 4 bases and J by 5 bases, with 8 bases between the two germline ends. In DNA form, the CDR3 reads TGTGCCAGCAGCTCCAGGGGTACTGAAGCTTTCTTT. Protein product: CASSSRGTEAFF.

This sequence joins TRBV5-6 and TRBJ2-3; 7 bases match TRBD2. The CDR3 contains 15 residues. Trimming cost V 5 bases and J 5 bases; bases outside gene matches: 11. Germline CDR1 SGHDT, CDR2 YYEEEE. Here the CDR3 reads CASSERGPVVDTQYF. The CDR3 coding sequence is TGTGCCAGCAGTGAGCGGGGACCCGTCGTAGATACGCAGTATTTT.

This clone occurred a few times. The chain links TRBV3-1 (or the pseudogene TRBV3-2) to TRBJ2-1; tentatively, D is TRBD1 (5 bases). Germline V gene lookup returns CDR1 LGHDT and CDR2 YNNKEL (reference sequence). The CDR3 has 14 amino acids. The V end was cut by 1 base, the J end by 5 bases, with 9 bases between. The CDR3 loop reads CASSQGGGNNEQFF. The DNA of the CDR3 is TGTGCCAGCAGCCAAGGGGGCGGTAACAATGAGCAGTTCTTC.

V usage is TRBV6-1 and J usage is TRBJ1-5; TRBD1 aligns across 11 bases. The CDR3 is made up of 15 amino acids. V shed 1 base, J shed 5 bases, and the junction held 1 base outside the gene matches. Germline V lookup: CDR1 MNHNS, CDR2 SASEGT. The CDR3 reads CASSEGTGGYQPQHF. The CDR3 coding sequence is TGTGCCAGCAGTGAAGGGACAGGGGGCTATCAGCCCCAGCATTTT.

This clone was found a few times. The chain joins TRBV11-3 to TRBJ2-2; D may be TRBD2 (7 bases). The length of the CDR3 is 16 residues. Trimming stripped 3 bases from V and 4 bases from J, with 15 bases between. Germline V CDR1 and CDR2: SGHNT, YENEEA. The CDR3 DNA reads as TGTGCCAGCAGCTTGGGGGGGGCAACGGGCACCGGGGAGCTGTTTTTT. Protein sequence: CASSLGGATGTGELFF.